This T cell receptor beta chain was identified in a study of T-cell memory formation after mild COVID-19. Notes on the study in general: Some clones that responded were present in memory (sampled pre-infection), which suggests cross-reactive memory joined.

Concerning this clonotype itself: What it binds is unknown.

5'RACE with constant-segment primers built TCRalpha and TCRbeta cDNA libraries with UMIs. Each CDR3 protein gets one entry after TCRdb re-called the 5' RACE reads with MiXCR. The table shows 200,000 to 250,000 distinct CDR3 sequences, with about 27% occurring only once. V was trimmed by 3 bases and J by 2 bases, leaving 13 bases between them. Per germline, CDR1 LNHNV and CDR2 YYDKDF (reference sequence). There are 15 residues in the CDR3. The sample comprised PBMCs or a T cell subset sorted from them (not recorded which). The sequence came from an adult woman who had mild COVID-19 (a few samples of this study predate the infection). Cell type and time point are not known. V gene TRBV15 combines with J gene TRBJ1-2; D is perhaps TRBD1 (6 bases). For the CDR3, the DNA is TGTGCCACCAGCAGGTTGACGGGGGGCAACTATGGCTACACCTTC. The encoded protein is CATSRLTGGNYGYTF.